This TCR beta chain was identified during a study of T cell responses to AZD1222 COVID-19 vaccine (TCRdb year 2021). At the level of the whole study: Because spike-specific TCR depth and breadth did not differ between the two schedules, AZD1222 recipients who got a second dose at roughly 4 weeks were pooled with those who got a second dose at roughly 12 weeks. Trial participants were enrolled into age subgroups of 18-55, 56-69 and 70-plus years, which contained approximately 150, 28 and 58 TCR-sequenced participants, respectively. A total of just over 230 trial participants underwent TCR sequencing, of whom some 210 received two doses of AZD1222 and 26 received two doses of the MenACWY control vaccine.

With regard to this clone: The antigen this receptor binds is unknown. No quality values exist for individual bases; no much larger clone is one base distant.

The research as a whole found: Spike-specific TCR breadth and depth rose significantly after two AZD1222 doses compared with day 0 and with MenACWY recipients. In the small 56-69-year group, the increase in depth fell short of significance, most likely because of low power. Participants were mostly white British, with more females than males. The authors suggested clonal diversity may have been underestimated. Vaccine-associated CD4 TCRs spanned the whole spike protein, with dominant responses in regions 160-218 and 743-854. Reportedly, almost half of the unique spike-specific TCRs recognized epitopes lying outside the regions that are mutated in the B.1.351 and B.1.1.7 variants. No day 14 peak-response samples were available, so repertoires were characterized only after the peak T cell response. Only a handful of AZD1222 recipients were SARS-CoV-2 seropositive at baseline, limiting conclusions about previously exposed vaccinees.

The CDR3 regions of human TCRbeta chains were analyzed by immunosequencing. As for how the authors treated the data: TCRs in the repertoires were matched against a reference library of SARS-CoV-2-specific TCRs that had been generated with the MIRA antigen-specificity platform. Breadth was defined as the fraction of unique TCRs that were SARS-CoV-2-associated, and depth was defined as the fraction of total T cells that were SARS-CoV-2-associated. Each spike-specific TCR was assigned to its reactive spike region and to a CD4 or CD8 class using the MIRA data. Log10-transformed breadth and depth values were compared by one-way ANOVA with Sidak's multiple comparisons tests. Entries here come from immuneACCESS through TCRdb and include only in-frame sequences with V and J called. Some clones fail to appear in such tables; in the studies checked, an unresolved V gene covers under half of the shortfall, and the cause of the remainder is unknown. D and trimming were read from the DNA, whereas the V and J calls and clone size are those reported in that table. This sample lists over 85,000 clones; around nine tenths were detected once. The ten largest clones capture approximately 7% of the sample.

After removal of 2 bases from V and 0 bases from J, the junction retains 4 bases not matched to a gene. Spanning cysteine to phenylalanine, the CDR3 consists of 16 amino acids. Only CDR3 DNA remains: 48 bases, in frame from the first base. CDR1 SGHVS and CDR2 FNYEAQ are derived from the germline V gene. The meaning of the sample's time point label: baseline before first vaccination. The vaccinee samples were drawn from two UK trials, COV001 and COV002, one of which was a single-blind randomized controlled phase 2/3 trial testing AZD1222 (ChAdOx1 nCoV-19) in healthy adults. For TCRbeta chain sequencing, PBMC samples from trial participants were taken at day 0 and at day 28 after the second dose.

The chain is encoded by TRBV7-6 joined to TRBJ2-1; TRBD2 fits 7 bases in the junction. The TCR comes from an adult in good health. The sample in question was peripheral blood, obtained on day 0 of AZD1222 vaccination. In nucleotide form, the sequence is TGTGCCAGCAGCTTACAAGCTAGCGGCTCCTACAATGAGCAGTTCTTC. Its amino acids are CASSLQASGSYNEQFF.